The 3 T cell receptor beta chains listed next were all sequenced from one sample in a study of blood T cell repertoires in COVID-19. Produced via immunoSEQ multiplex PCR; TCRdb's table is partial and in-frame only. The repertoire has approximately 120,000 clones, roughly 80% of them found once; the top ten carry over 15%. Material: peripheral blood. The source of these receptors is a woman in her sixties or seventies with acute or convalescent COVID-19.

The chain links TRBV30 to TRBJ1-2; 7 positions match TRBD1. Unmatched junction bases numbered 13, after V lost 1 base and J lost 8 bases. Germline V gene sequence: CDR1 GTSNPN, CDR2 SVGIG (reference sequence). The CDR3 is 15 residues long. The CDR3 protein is CAWSDGAGGIKGYTF. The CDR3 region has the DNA TGTGCCTGGAGTGATGGTGCAGGGGGAATAAAGGGCTACACCTTC.

In DNA, the CDR3 is TGTGCCAGCAGCGGGAGCCCAGGGGTCGCGGATGGCTACACCTTC. Amino acid sequence: CASSGSPGVADGYTF. The chain is built from TRBV9 and TRBJ1-2; D is possibly TRBD1 (6 bases). V was cut by 3 bases and J by 6 bases, with 18 bases left in between. CDR1 and CDR2 from the germline V gene are SGDLS and YYNGEE. The CDR3 sequence is 15 residues long.

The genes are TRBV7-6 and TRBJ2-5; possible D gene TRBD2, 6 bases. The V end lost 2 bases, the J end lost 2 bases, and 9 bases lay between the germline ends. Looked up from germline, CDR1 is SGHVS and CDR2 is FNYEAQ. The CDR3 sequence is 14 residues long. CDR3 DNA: TGTGCCAGCAGCTTATGGGAGGTACAAGAGACCCAGTACTTC. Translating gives CASSLWEVQETQYF.